This T cell receptor (beta chain) was documented in a study of blood T cell repertoires in COVID-19. Study as a whole: PBMCs, B-cell-depleted T cells, or T cells provided the cDNA or gDNA that made up the material.

The CDR3 sequence is 14 residues long. The ends were cut back, 3 bases at V and 0 bases at J, with 6 bases in the middle. From germline, CDR1 is MNHNS and CDR2 SASEGT. As originally analysed: Nucleated cell number was recorded as an estimate derived from reference gene primer amplification. The assay was immunoSEQ multiplex PCR, and TCRdb's table has in-frame clones only and misses some. The V and J calls and the clone size are those of that table, but D and trimming were determined from the DNA. Counted here are 250,000 to 350,000 clones, approximately 90% occurring once; the ten biggest clones make up approximately 5%.

Sequences were obtained from PBMCs or T cells enriched from blood (not recorded which). This TCR was sampled from a woman in her 30s who had recovered from COVID-19. This chain uses TRBV6-1 with TRBJ1-5; no firm D call. CDR3 protein: CASSDQYSNQPQHF. The CDR3 DNA follows: TGTGCCAGCAGTGATCAGTATAGCAATCAGCCCCAGCATTTT.